This TCR beta chain was obtained from a study of T cell clones after liver transplantation. Study as a whole: HCV positivity affected three of eight recipients; the rest lacked autoimmune or viral indications. Study-level results: These preliminary findings come from unstandardized post-transplant sampling times.

V lost 3 bases, J lost 2 bases, and 11 bases lay in between. From germline, CDR1 is SGHTA and CDR2 FQGNSA. CDR3 length: 14 residues. In the case of this clone: Its matching antigen is unknown.

Produced via immunoSEQ multiplex PCR; TCRdb's table is partial and in-frame only. The sample yields about 51,000 clones, 86% seen once. The chain is built from TRBV7-2 and TRBJ2-7; tentatively, D is TRBD2 (6 bases). The sample was CD8+ T cells from blood, taken 12 months after liver transplant. This sequence was found in a human patient who received a liver transplant. Part of the T cell pool may stem from the graft donor. DNA for the CDR3: TGTGCCAGCAGCTTGGGACTCGCTCCCTACGAGCAGTACTTC. Its translation is CASSLGLAPYEQYF.